This T cell receptor beta chain stems from a study of blood T cell repertoires in COVID-19 (dated by TCRdb to about 2020). Notes on the research overall: Samples covering the acute and convalescent phases of COVID-19 were provided by collaborators in the United States, Italy and Spain. The material from the prospective study consisted of cDNA or gDNA derived from T cells, B-cell-depleted T cells, or PBMCs. Subjects who had been exposed to COVID-19, were actively infected with it, or had recovered from it provided the deeply sampled blood TCRbeta repertoires that made up the dataset. The repertoires were released in a freely available public database meant as a resource for research on the immune response to SARS-CoV-2. The samples were drawn from the first 160 participants of the ongoing ImmuneRACE study and from some 1,300 subjects provided by 6 global collaborators. The sample metadata nearly always contained a de-identified subject ID, COVID-19 status, age in years and sex. Where available, HLA class I and class II types were taken from metadata supplied by the sample provider and were not determined by assay-based typing.

The immunoSEQ Assay, a bias-controlled multiplex PCR, was used to amplify TCRbeta CDR3 regions from genomic DNA. As for how the authors treated the data: Within the assay, amplification of reference gene primers was used to estimate how many nucleated cells each sample contained. To quantify the absolute abundance of each unique TCRbeta CDR3 rearrangement, sequence reads were collapsed and filtered. For each sample, productive Simpson clonality was calculated as the square root of Simpson's diversity index over productive rearrangements. TCRdb re-hosts the immuneACCESS table, in-frame sequences only. Its copies lack some clones; in the studies checked, an unresolved V gene accounts for under half of them, and the cause for the rest is not known. From that table come the V and J calls and clone size; the DNA was used to work out D and trimming. Within this sample are 150,000 to 200,000 clones, with 80% to 90% of them counted one time only. Clones ranked in the top ten supply 0.7% to 0.8% of the sample.

Collaborating institutions collected whole blood in K2EDTA tubes following their own protocols. For TCRbeta analysis, collaborators shipped samples as frozen whole blood, isolated PBMCs, or DNA extracted from either of those sample types. This clone has a single count. The clone's antigen remains unknown. Base qualities were left out, and no much larger clone turns up one base away. Study-level results and caveats: How much clinical and demographic metadata was included differed by source and by participant, and the metadata was provided uncurated.

V has 0 bases trimmed and J has 4 bases trimmed; junction bases matching no gene number 2. The CDR3 covers 15 residues, taking in both the cysteine and the phenylalanine. The CDR3 DNA has 45 bases and is translated from base 1. In the germline V gene, CDR1 corresponds to SGHRS and CDR2 to YFSETQ. This TCR was recovered from a woman between 70 and 85 years old with acute or convalescent COVID-19. The sequence links TRBV5-1 to TRBJ2-2; 8 bases in between match TRBD1. The sample consisted of peripheral blood. The sequenced DNA is TGCGCCAGCAGCTTGGCAGGGGGCGGCACCGGGGAGCTGTTTTTT. Translated, it reads CASSLAGGGTGELFF.